The text below deals with one TCR beta chain. The data were taken from a study of shared clonotypes between healthy human individuals. The CDR3 totals 14 residues. The junction had 10 bases not matched to a gene; V was cut back by 11 bases and J by 4 bases. Germline-derived CDR1 and CDR2 are SNHLY and FYNNEI. The data were produced by immunoSEQ multiplex PCR, yet TCRdb's version contains in-frame clones alone and is incomplete. The sample includes about 490,000 clones, 78% of them seen just once. The chain employs TRBV2 and TRBJ1-3; 8 bases map to TRBD1. Material: PBMCs. The receptor's source is a woman between 40 and 50 years old in good health. Some clones in this sample may be carry-over from other donors' samples. The chain's CDR3 is CAGAPRGPGNTIYF. The DNA for the CDR3 is TGTGCCGGCGCTCCCAGGGGGCCCGGAAACACCATATATTTT.